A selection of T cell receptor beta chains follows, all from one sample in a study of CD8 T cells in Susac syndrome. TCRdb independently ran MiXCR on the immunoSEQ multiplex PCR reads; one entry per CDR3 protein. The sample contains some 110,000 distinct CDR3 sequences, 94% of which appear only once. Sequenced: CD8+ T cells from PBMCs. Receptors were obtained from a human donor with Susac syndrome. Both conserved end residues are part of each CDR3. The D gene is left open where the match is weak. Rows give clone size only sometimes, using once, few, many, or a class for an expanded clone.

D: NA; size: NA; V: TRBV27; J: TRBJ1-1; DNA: TGTGCCAGCAGTTTCGGGCCTCCCGAAATGGGGGGCATGAACACTGAAGCTTTCTTT; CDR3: CASSFGPPEMGGMNTEAFF
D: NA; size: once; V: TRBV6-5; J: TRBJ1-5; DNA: TGTGCCAGCAGTTGGGACAGCAATCAGCCCCAGCATTTT; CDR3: CASSWDSNQPQHF
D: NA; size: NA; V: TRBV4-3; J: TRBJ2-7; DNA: TGCGCCAGCAGCCAAGGAAGAGGGCCCTACGAGCAGTACTTC; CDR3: CASSQGRGPYEQYF
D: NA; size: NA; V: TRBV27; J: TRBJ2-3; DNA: TGTGCCAGCAGTTTATCTGTGGTGAGCACAGATACGCAGTATTTT; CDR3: CASSLSVVSTDTQYF
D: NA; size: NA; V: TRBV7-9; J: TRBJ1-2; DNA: TGTGCCAGCAGCCAACCGAGGACGGATGGCTACACCTTC; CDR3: CASSQPRTDGYTF
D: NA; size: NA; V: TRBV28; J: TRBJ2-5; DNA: TGTGCCAGCAGCTTTCTGAGGGAGACCCAGTACTTC; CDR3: CASSFLRETQYF
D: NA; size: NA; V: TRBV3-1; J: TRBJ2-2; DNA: TGTGCCAGCAGCCAATCCAGTGGGAAAAGGGAGCTGTTTTTT; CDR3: CASSQSSGKRELFF
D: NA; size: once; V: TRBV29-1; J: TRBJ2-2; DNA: TGCAGCGTTGGGGGGGCCGAATTTAACGCGAACACCGGGGAGCTGTTTTTT; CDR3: CSVGGAEFNANTGELFF
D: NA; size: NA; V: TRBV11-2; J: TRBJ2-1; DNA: TGTGCCAGCAGACCCCTCTGGGGGGGGCAAGATGAGCAGTTCTTC; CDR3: CASRPLWGGQDEQFF
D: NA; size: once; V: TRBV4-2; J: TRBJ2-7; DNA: TGTGCCAGCAGCCAAGCTCAGACAGTTACCTACGAGCAGTACTTC; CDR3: CASSQAQTVTYEQYF
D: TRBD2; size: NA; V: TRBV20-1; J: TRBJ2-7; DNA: TGCAGTGCCAGCCCAATAGCGGGGGGGTCCTACGAGCAGTACTTC; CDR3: CSASPIAGGSYEQYF
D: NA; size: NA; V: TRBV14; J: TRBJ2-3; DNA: TGTGCCAGCAGCCAAGTGTGGGGGGGCCTGACAGATACGCAGTATTTT; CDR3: CASSQVWGGLTDTQYF
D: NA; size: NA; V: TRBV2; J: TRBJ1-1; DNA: TGTGCCAGCAGTGACTACCTTAGGAACACTGAAGCTTTCTTT; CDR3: CASSDYLRNTEAFF
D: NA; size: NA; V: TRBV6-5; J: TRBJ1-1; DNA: TGTGCCAGCAGTTACTCCTCAGGGGACACTGAAGCTTTCTTT; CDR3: CASSYSSGDTEAFF
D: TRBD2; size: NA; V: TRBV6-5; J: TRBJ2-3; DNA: TGTGCCAGCAGATTACGCCTGCGGGGGGGAAGCACAGATACGCAGTATTTT; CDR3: CASRLRLRGGSTDTQYF
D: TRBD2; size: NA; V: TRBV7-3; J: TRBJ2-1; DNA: TGTGCCAGCAGCTTCGCTAGCGGGGGGGCATTTGAGCAGTTCTTC; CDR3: CASSFASGGAFEQFF
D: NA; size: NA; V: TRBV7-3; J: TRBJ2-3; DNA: TGTGCCAGCAGCATTGAGGGGGGCCCTAGCACAGATACGCAGTATTTT; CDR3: CASSIEGGPSTDTQYF
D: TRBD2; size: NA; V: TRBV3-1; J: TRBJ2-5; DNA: TGTGCCAGCAGCCCACGGGGGGGACACCAAGAGACCCAGTACTTC; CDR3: CASSPRGGHQETQYF
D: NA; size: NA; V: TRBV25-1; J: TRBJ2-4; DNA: TGTGCCAGCAGTACTGGAGACATTCAGTACTTC; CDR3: CASSTGDIQYF
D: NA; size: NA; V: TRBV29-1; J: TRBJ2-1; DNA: TGCAGCGCCGACCCGTTGCGGGTAGACAATGAGCAGTTCTTC; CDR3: CSADPLRVDNEQFF
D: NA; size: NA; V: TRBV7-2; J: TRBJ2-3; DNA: TGTGCCAGCAGCCCCGGGGCCGACTTTAGCACAGATACGCAGTATTTT; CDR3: CASSPGADFSTDTQYF
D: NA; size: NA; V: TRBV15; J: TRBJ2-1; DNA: TGTGCCACCAGCAGATACGGCGACAATGAGCAGTTCTTC; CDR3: CATSRYGDNEQFF
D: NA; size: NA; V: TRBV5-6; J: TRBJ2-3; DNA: TGTGCCAGCAGCAACGGACCGATCGGGGGCACAGATACGCAGTATTTT; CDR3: CASSNGPIGGTDTQYF
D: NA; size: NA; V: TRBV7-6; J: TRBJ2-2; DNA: TGTGCCAGCAGCCCCCTCGGGCCGAACACCGGGGAGCTGTTTTTT; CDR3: CASSPLGPNTGELFF
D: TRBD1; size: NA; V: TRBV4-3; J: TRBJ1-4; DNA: TGCGCCAGCAGCCAGGAATACAGGGGGAGTGAAAAACTGTTTTTT; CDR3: CASSQEYRGSEKLFF
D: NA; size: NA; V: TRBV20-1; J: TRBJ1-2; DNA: TGCAGTGCTAGAGATCTCGATCAACCAGATCGCTACACCTTC; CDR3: CSARDLDQPDRYTF
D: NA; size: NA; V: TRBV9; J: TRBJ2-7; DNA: TGTGCCAGCAGCACCGACGACGAACGCCCCTCCTACGAGCAGTACTTC; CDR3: CASSTDDERPSYEQYF
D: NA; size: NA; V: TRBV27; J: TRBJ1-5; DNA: TGTGCCAGCAGTTTATCTTATAGCAATCAGCCCCAGCATTTT; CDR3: CASSLSYSNQPQHF
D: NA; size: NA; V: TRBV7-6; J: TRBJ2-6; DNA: TGTGCCAGCAGCTTAAGGTCTGGGGCCAACGTCCTGACTTTC; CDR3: CASSLRSGANVLTF
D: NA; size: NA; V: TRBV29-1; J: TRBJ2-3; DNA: TGCAGCGCTGGGACCGCGGGATCTCTCACAGATACGCAGTATTTT; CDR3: CSAGTAGSLTDTQYF
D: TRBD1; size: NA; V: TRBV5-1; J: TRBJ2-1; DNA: TGCGCCAGCAGGTACGGACAGGGAGCCTACAATGAGCAGTTCTTC; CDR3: CASRYGQGAYNEQFF
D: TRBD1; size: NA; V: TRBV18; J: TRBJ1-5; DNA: TGTGCCAGCTCACCACAGGGACAGGGGATGGATCAGCCCCAGCATTTT; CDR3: CASSPQGQGMDQPQHF
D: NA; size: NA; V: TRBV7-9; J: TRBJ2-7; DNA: TGTGCCAGCAGCCTCGGGGCGGCCGCCTACGAGCAGTACTTC; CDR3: CASSLGAAAYEQYF
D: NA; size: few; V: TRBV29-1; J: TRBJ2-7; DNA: TGCAGCGTTGGTAGTTTCGGCTACGAGCAGTACTTC; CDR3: CSVGSFGYEQYF
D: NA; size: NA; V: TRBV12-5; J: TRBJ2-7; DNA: TGTGCTAGTGGTTCCACCAACTACTACGAGCAGTACTTC; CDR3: CASGSTNYYEQYF
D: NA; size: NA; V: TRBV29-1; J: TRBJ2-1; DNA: TGCAGCGTTGAACTGTTTTACAATGAGCAGTTCTTC; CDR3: CSVELFYNEQFF
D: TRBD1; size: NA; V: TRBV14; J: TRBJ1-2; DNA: TGTGCCAGCAGCCAAGATTTTCGGGACAGCAACGGCTACACCTTC; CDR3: CASSQDFRDSNGYTF
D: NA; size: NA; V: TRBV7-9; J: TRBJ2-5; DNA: TGTGCCAGCAGCTTAGTCAAGGAACAAGAGACCCAGTACTTC; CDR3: CASSLVKEQETQYF
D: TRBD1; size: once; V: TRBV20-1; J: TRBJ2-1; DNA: TGCAGTGCCACTGGGACAGAGACTTGGAATGAGCAGTTCTTC; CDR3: CSATGTETWNEQFF
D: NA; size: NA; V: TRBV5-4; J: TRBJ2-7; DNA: TGTGCCAGCAGCTTGGTTGGACTAACCTACGAGCAGTACTTC; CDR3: CASSLVGLTYEQYF
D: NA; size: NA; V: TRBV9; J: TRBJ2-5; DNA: TGTGCCAGCAGCGACTTTGTGGGAGAAGAGACCCAGTACTTC; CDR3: CASSDFVGEETQYF
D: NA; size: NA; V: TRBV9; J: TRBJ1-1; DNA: TGTGCCAGCAGCCCTGGACTCAGGGCGACGAACACTGAAGCTTTCTTT; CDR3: CASSPGLRATNTEAFF
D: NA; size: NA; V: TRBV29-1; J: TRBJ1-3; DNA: TGCAGCGTTGCGTTTTCGGGAAACACCATATATTTT; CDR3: CSVAFSGNTIYF
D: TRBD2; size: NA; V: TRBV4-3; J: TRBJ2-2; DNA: TGCGCCAGCAGCCAAGAACGGGGGGGCCTCACCGGGGAGCTGTTTTTT; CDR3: CASSQERGGLTGELFF
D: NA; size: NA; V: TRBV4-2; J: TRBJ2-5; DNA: TGTGCCAGCAGCCAAGAAGGGAACCCCGAAGGAGAGACCCAGTACTTC; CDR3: CASSQEGNPEGETQYF
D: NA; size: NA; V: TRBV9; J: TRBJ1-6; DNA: TGTGCCAGCAGTTCAGGAAATTCACCCCTCCACTTT; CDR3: CASSSGNSPLHF
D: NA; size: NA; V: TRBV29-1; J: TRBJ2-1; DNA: TGCAGCGCCGACAGCTCCTACAATGAGCAGTTCTTC; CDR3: CSADSSYNEQFF
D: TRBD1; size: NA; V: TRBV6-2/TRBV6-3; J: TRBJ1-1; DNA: TGTGCCAGCAGTTATATTGACAGGGGGCTTGGAGCTTTCTTT; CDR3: CASSYIDRGLGAFF
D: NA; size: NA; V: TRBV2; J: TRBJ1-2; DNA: TGTGCCAGCAGTGACAGGGCAGACTATGGCTACACCTTC; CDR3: CASSDRADYGYTF
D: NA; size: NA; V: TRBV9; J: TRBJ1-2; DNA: TGTGCCCCCAGGAGGGGGGTGGATGGCTACACCTTC; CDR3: CAPRRGVDGYTF
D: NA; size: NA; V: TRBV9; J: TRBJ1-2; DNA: TGTGCCAGCAGCGTAGTGTTGGGTCAAGGCTACACCTTC; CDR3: CASSVVLGQGYTF
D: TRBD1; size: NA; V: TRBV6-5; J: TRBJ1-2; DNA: TGTGCCAGCAGTTACAGGGGGCAGGGCTACACCTTC; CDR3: CASSYRGQGYTF
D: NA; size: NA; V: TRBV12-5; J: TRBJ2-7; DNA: TGTGCTAGTGGAGCAGGACAGACCTACGAGCAGTACTTC; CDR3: CASGAGQTYEQYF
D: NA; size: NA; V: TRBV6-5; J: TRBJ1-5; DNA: TGTGCCAGCAGTTACTCTTTCGGACAGCCCCAGCATTTT; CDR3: CASSYSFGQPQHF
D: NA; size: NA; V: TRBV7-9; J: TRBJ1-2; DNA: TGTGCCAGCAGTTCAGGAGGGTTGGATGGCTACACCTTC; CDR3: CASSSGGLDGYTF
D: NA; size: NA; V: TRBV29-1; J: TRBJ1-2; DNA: TGCAGCGTTGAGGACAGACGAGGCTACACCTTC; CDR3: CSVEDRRGYTF
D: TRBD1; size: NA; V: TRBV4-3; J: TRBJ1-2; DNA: TGCGCCAGCAGCGAAGTAGCAGGACAGGTCTATGGCTACACCTTC; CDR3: CASSEVAGQVYGYTF
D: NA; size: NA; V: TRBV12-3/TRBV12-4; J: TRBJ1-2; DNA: TGTGCCAGCAGTCCCGCGGGGGGCCGCTATGGCTACACCTTC; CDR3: CASSPAGGRYGYTF